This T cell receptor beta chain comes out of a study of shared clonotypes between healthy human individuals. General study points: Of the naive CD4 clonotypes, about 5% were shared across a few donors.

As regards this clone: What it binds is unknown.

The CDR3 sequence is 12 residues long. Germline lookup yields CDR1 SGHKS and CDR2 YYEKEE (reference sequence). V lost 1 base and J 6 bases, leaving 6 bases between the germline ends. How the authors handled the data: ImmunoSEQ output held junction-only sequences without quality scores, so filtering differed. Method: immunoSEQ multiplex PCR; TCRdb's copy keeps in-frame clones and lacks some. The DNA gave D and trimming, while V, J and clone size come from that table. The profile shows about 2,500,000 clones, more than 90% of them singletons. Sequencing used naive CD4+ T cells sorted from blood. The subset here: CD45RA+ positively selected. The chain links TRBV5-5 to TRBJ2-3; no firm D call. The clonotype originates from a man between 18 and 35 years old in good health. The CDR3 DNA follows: TGTGCCAGCAGCTTGTTCGGGGATACGCAGTATTTT. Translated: CASSLFGDTQYF.